These 25 T cell receptor beta chains were sequenced from one sample in a study of memory CD4+ T cells and cytomegalovirus serostatus. The protocol was immunoSEQ multiplex PCR, while the TCRdb copy is restricted to in-frame clones and leaves out a portion. The profile shows about 45,000 clones, around four fifths of them singletons. The sort gate was single viable CD3+CD4+CD8-CD45RO+ cells for memory CD4+ T cells. Sequencing used memory CD4+ T cells from blood. The receptor set was obtained from an adult in good health and CMV-seronegative.

The chain uses TRBV5-1 and TRBJ1-1; maybe TRBD1 (6 bases). The CDR3 is made up of 12 amino acids. V lost 3 bases, J lost 10 bases, and 13 bases lay in between. The germline CDR1 and CDR2 sequences are SGHRS and YFSETQ. As DNA, the CDR3 is TGCGCCAGCAGCTCCGGGGGCTCCGGAGCTTTCTTT. Translation: CASSSGGSGAFF.

This clone was seen a single time. The V gene is TRBV6-5, the J gene TRBJ1-1, with 7 bases fitting TRBD1. Germline values: CDR1 MNHEY, CDR2 SVGAGI. J gave up 10 bases and V 0 bases, and 2 bases lay outside the gene matches. The CDR3 has 12 amino acids. The CDR3 reads CASSYSGGAAFF. The CDR3, as DNA: TGTGCCAGCAGTTACTCAGGGGGCGCAGCTTTCTTT.

This clone rates as medium-sized. The chain links TRBV28 to TRBJ1-4; weak D call: TRBD1 (5 bases). The CDR3 is 12 residues long. CDR1 MDHEN and CDR2 SYDVKM come from the germline V gene. V gave up 6 bases and J gave up 6 bases, with 8 bases separating them. The CDR3, as DNA: TGTGCCAGCAGCTCAGGGCATGAAAAACTGTTTTTT. Translation gives CASSSGHEKLFF.

The chain uses TRBV28 and TRBJ1-2; 10 bases are a match to TRBD1. Germline V gene data show CDR1 as MDHEN and CDR2 as SYDVKM. Trimming cost V 5 bases and J 4 bases; bases outside gene matches: 16. The CDR3 totals 18 residues. DNA of the CDR3: TGTGCCAGCAGTCCTCCAGTCATGACAGGGGGCGGCTTCTATGGCTACACCTTC. This gives the protein CASSPPVMTGGGFYGYTF.

The J gene is TRBJ2-3, the V gene TRBV7-2; possible D gene TRBD2, 6 bases. V dropped 5 bases and J dropped 6 bases, with 6 bases sitting between them. Germline V gene sequence: CDR1 SGHTA, CDR2 FQGNSA. The CDR3 length is 11 residues. The CDR3 spells CASSRGDTQYF. In DNA form, the CDR3 reads TGTGCCAGCAGCCGGGGGGATACGCAGTATTTT. Combining the CDR3 with reference TRBV7-2 and TRBJ2-3 gives the whole variable domain GAGVSQSPSNKVTEKGKDVELRCDPISGHTALYWYRQSLGQGLEFLIYFQGNSAPDKSGLPSDRFSAERTGGSVSTLTIQRTQQEDSAVYLCASSRGDTQYFGPGTRLTVL.

The gene calls are TRBV15 and TRBJ2-2; unclear D gene. Germline assignment: CDR1 LNHNV and CDR2 YYDKDF (reference sequence). Trimming stripped 1 base from V and 10 bases from J, with 10 bases between. This CDR3 region has 13 residues. CDR3 DNA: TGTGCCACCAGCAGAGTCCCCAGTGCGGAGCTGTTTTTT. Translation gives CATSRVPSAELFF.

This chain links TRBV7-2 with TRBJ2-1; 9 bases line up with TRBD2. The CDR3 contains 17 residues. In germline, CDR1 is SGHTA, CDR2 FQGNSA. Losses at the gene ends were 3 bases for V and 4 bases for J; bases not matched to a gene: 10. The CDR3 DNA reads as TGTGCCAGCAGCTTGCAAGCGGGGGGCCCCCCGTACAATGAGCAGTTCTTC. This sequence encodes CASSLQAGGPPYNEQFF.

The V and J genes are TRBV5-1 and TRBJ1-1; D is uncertain. Trimming stripped 0 bases from V and 1 base from J, with 7 bases between. This CDR3 region has 14 residues. The germline gives CDR1 SGHRS, CDR2 YFSETQ. The chain's CDR3 is CASSLGRWNTEAFF. The DNA of the CDR3 is TGCGCCAGCAGCTTGGGACGTTGGAACACTGAAGCTTTCTTT.

The V and J genes are TRBV19 and TRBJ1-2; D remains unclear. This CDR3 spans 15 amino acids. The V and J ends lost 3 bases and 7 bases respectively, with 18 bases between them. Germline values: CDR1 LNHDA, CDR2 SQIVND (reference sequence). The CDR3 coding sequence is TGTGCCAGTAGTATTCAGGTCACAGTAGCGGGTGGCTACACCTTC. Amino acid sequence: CASSIQVTVAGGYTF.

This rearrangement joins TRBV7-9 to TRBJ2-7; D is undetermined. V gave up 3 bases and J gave up 1 base, with 7 bases separating them. Per germline, CDR1 SEHNR and CDR2 FQNEAQ (reference sequence). CDR3 length: 13 residues. Written as DNA, the CDR3 is TGTGCCAGCAGCTTGGACCAATCCTACGAGCAGTACTTC. Translating gives CASSLDQSYEQYF.

The genes are TRBV4-1 and TRBJ1-2; the match to TRBD1 covers 8 bases. Germline trimming cut 1 base from V and 5 bases from J; bases unmatched to any gene: 12. The germline V gene encodes CDR1 MGHRA and CDR2 YSYEKL. The CDR3 is made up of 17 amino acids. This CDR3 is CASSQAPRQGFYYGYTF. In DNA, the CDR3 is TGCGCCAGCAGCCAAGCCCCCCGACAGGGGTTTTATTATGGCTACACCTTC.

V is TRBV4-1 and J is TRBJ1-1; 11 bases fit TRBD1. Germline V gives CDR1 MGHRA, CDR2 YSYEKL. There are 20 residues in the CDR3. V gave up 3 bases and J gave up 1 base; unmatched junction bases: 16. The CDR3 nucleotides are TGCGCCAGCAGCCAGGACGGGACAGGGGGGCTCATAAACGAGAACACTGAAGCTTTCTTT. Protein product: CASSQDGTGGLINENTEAFF.

This chain uses TRBV19 with TRBJ2-7, with 10 bases matching TRBD2. CDR3 length: 13 amino acids. Trimming at V came to 4 bases and at J to 3 bases, leaving 0 bases not matched to a gene. The germline gives CDR1 LNHDA, CDR2 SQIVND (reference sequence). The CDR3 DNA follows: TGTGCCAGTAGTACTAGCGGGAGCTACGAGCAGTACTTC. This encodes CASSTSGSYEQYF.

The J gene is TRBJ1-1, the V gene TRBV5-1; D ambiguous. The CDR3 has 13 residues. Germline-derived CDR1 and CDR2 are SGHRS and YFSETQ. The V end was cut by 1 base, the J end by 1 base, with 5 bases between. The CDR3 region has the DNA TGCGCCAGCAGCTTGATAGGGAACACTGAAGCTTTCTTT. Its translation: CASSLIGNTEAFF.

The chain is built from TRBV19 and TRBJ1-5; D is possibly TRBD1 (5 bases). The CDR3 covers 13 residues. Deletions cut 3 bases from V and 6 bases from J, with 9 bases between. Germline V lookup: CDR1 LNHDA, CDR2 SQIVND (reference sequence). The CDR3 nucleotides read TGTGCCAGTAGTATGTGGGGCACTCAGCCCCAGCATTTT. This sequence encodes CASSMWGTQPQHF.

V is TRBV7-3 and J is TRBJ2-3; 12 positions agree with TRBD2. V lost 2 bases and J lost 5; bases outside the gene matches: 8. Germline V gene data show CDR1 as SGHTA and CDR2 as FQGTGA. This CDR3 is built from 17 residues. The CDR3 bases are TGTGCCAGCAGCTTAGGCCGAATGGGACTAGCGGGAGATACGCAGTATTTT. Translating gives CASSLGRMGLAGDTQYF.

This clone was recorded a few times. The DNA of the CDR3 is TGTGCCAGCAGTTTATATCCGGGGGATAGCAATCAGCCCCAGCATTTT. Translating gives CASSLYPGDSNQPQHF. The chain joins TRBV28 to TRBJ1-5; a weak D match, TRBD1 (5 bases). Germline CDR1 is MDHEN and CDR2 is SYDVKM. V lost 1 base and J 0 bases, leaving 10 bases between the germline ends. The CDR3 length is 16 residues.

This chain connects TRBV5-5 to TRBJ2-7, with D maybe TRBD1 (6 bases). With 2 bases removed from V and 1 base from J, the gap between germline ends came to 16 bases. The CDR3 loop spans 16 amino acids. The V gene's germline CDR1 is SGHKS and CDR2 YYEKEE (reference sequence). The CDR3 nucleotides read TGTGCCAGCAGCTTTTCCCCTACAGGGTTTTCCTACGAGCAGTACTTC. Amino acid sequence: CASSFSPTGFSYEQYF.

This chain joins TRBV6-5 and TRBJ2-3; weak D call: TRBD1 (5 bases). This CDR3 contains 14 residues. CDR1 and CDR2 from the germline V gene are MNHEY and SVGAGI. V lost 5 bases and J lost 0, with 9 bases in between. In DNA form, the CDR3 reads TGTGCCAGCAGTGACGGACACAGCACAGATACGCAGTATTTT. This codes for CASSDGHSTDTQYF.

The chain has TRBV5-1 and TRBJ2-2, with a weak D call TRBD1 (6 bases). V gave up 1 base and J gave up 5 bases, with 12 bases separating them. The V gene's germline CDR1 is SGHRS and CDR2 YFSETQ. This CDR3 comprises 15 residues. CDR3 sequence (DNA): TGCGCCAGCAGCTTGAGGGACACGCGAACCGGGGAGCTGTTTTTT. Translation: CASSLRDTRTGELFF.

The J gene is TRBJ1-2, the V gene TRBV6-1; D remains ambiguous. Per the germline V gene, CDR1 is MNHNS and CDR2 is SASEGT. The V gene lost 5 bases and the J gene lost 0 bases, with 13 bases spanning the gap. This CDR3 spans 15 amino acids. The CDR3 is CASSRTADPNYGYTF. The CDR3, as DNA: TGTGCCAGCAGTAGAACGGCAGATCCTAACTATGGCTACACCTTC.

The chain links TRBV5-6 to TRBJ1-1; no clear D. V was shortened by 4 bases and J by 1 base, with 14 bases between the two germline ends. Germline V lookup: CDR1 SGHDT, CDR2 YYEEEE. The CDR3 runs 15 residues. The CDR3 DNA is TGTGCCAGCAGCCAATGGAGGTTGGGGAACACTGAAGCTTTCTTT. It yields the protein CASSQWRLGNTEAFF.

The V and J genes are TRBV10-3 and TRBJ2-7; D gene unclear. From germline, CDR1 is ENHRY and CDR2 SYGVKD. V was trimmed by 0 bases and J by 1 base, leaving 7 bases between them. CDR3 length equals 14 residues. The CDR3 region is CAISESTESYEQYF. The CDR3, as DNA: TGTGCCATCAGTGAGTCGACGGAGTCCTACGAGCAGTACTTC.

The CDR3 protein is CASSPDRFNTGELFF. CDR3 in DNA: TGTGCCAGCAGCCCGGACAGATTCAACACCGGGGAGCTGTTTTTT. This chain joins TRBV5-4 and TRBJ2-2; tentative D call: TRBD1 (6 bases). This CDR3 is built from 15 residues. Germline V gene lookup returns CDR1 SGHNT and CDR2 YYREEE (reference sequence). V lost 4 bases, J lost 2 bases, and 12 bases lay in between.

The chain recombines TRBV18 with TRBJ1-6, with 8 bases matching TRBD1. CDR1 and CDR2 (germline): KGHSH, LQKENI. V lost 5 bases and J lost 6; bases outside the gene matches: 9. The CDR3 length is 16 residues. For the CDR3, the DNA is TGTGCCAGCTCATTGGACAGGGCAGTAGGTAATTCACCCCTCCACTTT. This codes for CASSLDRAVGNSPLHF.